One sample yielded the 19 T cell receptor beta chains listed below, sequenced in a study of cytomegalovirus exposure and HLA in healthy donors (dated by TCRdb to about 2017). Library preparation employed the immunoSEQ multiplex PCR assay. In its TCRdb copy, this immuneACCESS table keeps in-frame sequences only and misses some clones. Where compared with another copy, unresolved V genes explain less than half of these, and the others have no known cause. The sample includes about 280,000 clones, with around 89% observed a single time. The ten largest make up 0.92% of the sample. The sequenced material came from PBMCs. The receptors were gathered from a woman under 30 in good health and CMV-seronegative.

The rearrangement uses TRBV2 and TRBJ1-3, with D maybe TRBD1 (6 bases). From germline, CDR1 is SNHLY and CDR2 FYNNEI. V lost 6 bases, J lost 1 base, and 10 bases lay in between. This CDR3 contains 14 residues. CDR3 residues: CASRDRTSGNTIYF. For the CDR3, the DNA is TGTGCCAGCAGAGACAGGACTTCTGGAAACACCATATATTTT.

The CDR3 is CASSGPGGVSYNEQFF. The CDR3 coding sequence is TGTGCCAGCAGTGGGCCTGGAGGAGTCTCCTACAATGAGCAGTTCTTC. V gene TRBV25-1 combines with J gene TRBJ2-1, with D possibly TRBD2 on 5 matching bases. Germline loops: CDR1 MGHDK, CDR2 SYGVNS. This CDR3 has 16 residues. The germline V and J ends were trimmed by 4 bases and 0 bases, with 13 bases remaining between them.

The chain recombines TRBV10-3 with TRBJ2-2, with D unclear. V shed 5 bases and J shed 0 bases, with 7 bases lying between them. CDR1 and CDR2 from the germline V gene are ENHRY and SYGVKD. The CDR3 runs to 14 residues. CDR3 DNA: TGTGCCATCAGTCCGACACCGAACACCGGGGAGCTGTTTTTT. It specifies CAISPTPNTGELFF.

The rearrangement links TRBV7-8 to TRBJ2-1, with D tentatively TRBD2 (6 bases). V was cut by 1 base and J by 10 bases, with 14 bases left in between. CDR3 length: 14 amino acids. Per the germline V gene, CDR1 is SGHVS and CDR2 is FQNEAQ. The CDR3: CASSLGTGGLEQFF. As DNA, the CDR3 is TGTGCCAGCAGCTTAGGGACCGGGGGTCTCGAGCAGTTCTTC.

Turning to this clone: This same CDR3 is encoded by further DNA sequences in the sample. This sequence joins TRBV28 and TRBJ1-2; D not certain. Germline V gene sequence: CDR1 MDHEN, CDR2 SYDVKM. V gave up 4 bases and J gave up 5 bases, with 5 bases separating them. This CDR3 region has 11 residues. The DNA of the CDR3 is TGTGCCAGCAGTTCGGTATATGGCTACACCTTC. This encodes CASSSVYGYTF.

This CDR3 is CASRDRVAFPGGGPTFF. CDR3 nucleotide sequence: TGCGCCAGCAGGGACAGGGTGGCCTTCCCAGGGGGAGGCCCAACTTTCTTT. This chain uses TRBV5-1 with TRBJ1-1; 8 bases match TRBD1. Germline lookup yields CDR1 SGHRS and CDR2 YFSETQ. There are 17 residues in the CDR3. Trimming removed 5 bases from V and 12 bases from J; junction bases left unmatched: 24.

This chain joins TRBV2 and TRBJ2-3; 10 positions agree with TRBD2. Unmatched junction bases numbered 5, after V lost 6 bases and J lost 2 bases. The CDR3 is made up of 15 amino acids. Germline loops: CDR1 SNHLY, CDR2 FYNNEI. The CDR3 is CASRRTSGNTDTQYF. The DNA of the CDR3 is TGTGCCAGCAGGCGGACTAGCGGTAACACAGATACGCAGTATTTT. The whole variable domain, remainder taken from reference TRBV2 and TRBJ2-3, is EPEVTQTPSHQVTQMGQEVILRCVPISNHLYFYWYRQILGQKVEFLVSFYNNEISEKSEIFDDQFSVERPDGSNFTLKIRSTKLEDSAMYFCASRRTSGNTDTQYFGPGTRLTVL.

This sequence joins TRBV12-2 and TRBJ2-1; TRBD2 is the table's D call and was not checked against the DNA. TRBV12-2 is an annotated pseudogene. This CDR3 spans 16 amino acids. CDR3 sequence reads: CASRLNRGLLPVEQFF. The CDR3, as DNA: TGTGCAAGTCGCTTAAATAGGGGACTCCTACCTGTTGAGCAGTTCTTC.

This chain uses TRBV5-1 with TRBJ2-3, with TRBD2 as a possible D gene (6 bases). The CDR3 runs to 17 residues. Trimming cost V 1 base and J 2 bases, with 17 bases left between them. Germline V gene sequence: CDR1 SGHRS, CDR2 YFSETQ. This CDR3 is CASSLRGVRESTDTQYF. As DNA, the CDR3 is TGCGCCAGCAGCTTGCGTGGGGTGCGGGAATCCACAGATACGCAGTATTTT.

This clone was counted once. The chain is built from TRBV5-4 and TRBJ2-5, with D possibly matching TRBD2 (5 bases). Trimming pared 4 bases from V and 5 bases from J, leaving 15 bases between. Germline values: CDR1 SGHNT, CDR2 YYREEE (reference sequence). CDR3 size: 14 residues. As DNA, the CDR3 is TGTGCCAGCAGCATTAGCGCTGAGAGGGAGACCCAGTACTTC. Translating it yields CASSISAERETQYF.

The genes are TRBV28 and TRBJ1-5; D may be TRBD1 (6 bases). CDR1 and CDR2 from the germline V gene are MDHEN and SYDVKM. The CDR3 runs 14 residues. Trimming stripped 4 bases from V and 3 bases from J, with 10 bases between. CDR3 sequence (DNA): TGTGCCAGCAGTTCAGGACAGTTCAATCAGCCCCAGCATTTT. This translates into CASSSGQFNQPQHF.

The table lists this clone with a few counts. The CDR3 DNA reads as TGTGCCAGTAGTATTCCGGGAGGTGGGGCCAACGTCCTGACTTTC. Translating it yields CASSIPGGGANVLTF. V gene TRBV19 combines with J gene TRBJ2-6; 7 positions match TRBD2. This CDR3 has 15 residues. Trimming cost V 3 bases and J 3 bases; bases outside gene matches: 2. From germline, CDR1 is LNHDA and CDR2 SQIVND (reference sequence).

The chain is built from TRBV7-9 and TRBJ1-6; possible D gene TRBD1, 6 bases. CDR1 is SEHNR and CDR2 is FQNEAQ in the germline V gene (reference sequence). V dropped 5 bases and J dropped 8 bases, with 19 bases sitting between them. The CDR3 runs 16 residues. The CDR3 region is CASSPNRVTQDSPLHF. The CDR3 nucleotides read TGTGCCAGCAGCCCTAACAGGGTGACCCAAGATTCACCCCTCCACTTT. Filled out from reference TRBV7-9 and TRBJ1-6, the complete variable domain reads DTGVSQNPRHKITKRGQNVTFRCDPISEHNRLYWYRQTLGQGPEFLTYFQNEAQLEKSRLLSDRFSAERPKGSFSTLEIQRTEQGDSAMYLCASSPNRVTQDSPLHFGNGTRLTVT.

V and J are TRBV27 and TRBJ2-3; tentatively, D is TRBD2 (5 bases). The V end was cut by 5 bases, the J end by 3 bases, with 9 bases between. This CDR3 has 13 residues. Germline V gene sequence: CDR1 MNHEY, CDR2 SMNVEV (reference sequence). In DNA form, the CDR3 reads TGTGCCAGCAGTATACTAGGGACAGATACGCAGTATTTT. This translates into CASSILGTDTQYF.

This chain uses TRBV19 with TRBJ1-2; 8 positions match TRBD1. Germline-derived CDR1 and CDR2 are LNHDA and SQIVND (reference sequence). The V and J ends lost 5 bases and 6 bases, in that order; junction bases with no gene match: 2. The CDR3 totals 12 residues. The CDR3 DNA follows: TGTGCCAGTAGTGGGGACAGGAATGGCTACACCTTC. Residues: CASSGDRNGYTF.

This rearrangement joins TRBV6-1 to TRBJ2-5; possible D gene TRBD1, 5 bases. Germline V gene lookup returns CDR1 MNHNS and CDR2 SASEGT. Trimming cost V 10 bases and J 4 bases, with 16 bases left between them. The CDR3 covers 13 residues. CDR3 protein: CAIQLGPGETQYF. Here the CDR3 DNA reads TGTGCCATCCAACTGGGGCCGGGAGAGACCCAGTACTTC.

This chain connects TRBV18 to TRBJ2-1; no definite D call. CDR3 length equals 17 residues. Germline V gene data show CDR1 as KGHSH and CDR2 as LQKENI. V lost 0 bases to trimming and J lost 0 bases, with 12 bases between them. For the CDR3, the DNA is TGTGCCAGCTCACCACCGAAAACTTCGTACTCCTACAATGAGCAGTTCTTC. This translates into CASSPPKTSYSYNEQFF.

Details on this clone: This CDR3 is also generated by other DNA sequences in the sample. The J gene is TRBJ1-2, the V gene TRBV6-5; TRBD1 is a possible D gene (5 bases). The CDR3 consists of 12 residues. V was cut by 5 bases and J by 7 bases, with 11 bases left in between. CDR1 MNHEY and CDR2 SVGAGI come from the germline V gene. CDR3 sequence reads: CASSPQGLGYTF. The CDR3 DNA is TGTGCCAGCAGTCCCCAGGGCCTTGGCTACACCTTC.

The chain couples TRBV2 to TRBJ2-5, with TRBD2 matching over 8 bases. Germline assignment: CDR1 SNHLY and CDR2 FYNNEI. This CDR3 has 14 amino acids. The ends lost 7 bases at V and 4 bases at J; junction bases unmatched: 8. DNA of the CDR3: TGTGCCAGCACCGAGCAACTAGCGGTAGAGACCCAGTACTTC. This encodes CASTEQLAVETQYF. The whole variable domain, filled in from reference TRBV2 and TRBJ2-5, reads EPEVTQTPSHQVTQMGQEVILRCVPISNHLYFYWYRQILGQKVEFLVSFYNNEISEKSEIFDDQFSVERPDGSNFTLKIRSTKLEDSAMYFCASTEQLAVETQYFGPGTRLLVL.